Below are 19 T cell receptor beta chains sequenced from a single sample in a study of blood T cell repertoires in COVID-19. Profiled with immunoSEQ multiplex PCR; TCRdb holds only in-frame clones, not every one. The sample holds approximately 200,000 clones, approximately 81% seen once. The source material was PBMCs or T cells enriched from blood (not recorded which). Receptors originate from a man aged 35-49 years who had recovered from COVID-19.

The chain joins TRBV28 to TRBJ2-1; 10 nucleotides agree with TRBD2. The CDR3 totals 15 residues. The germline V gene has CDR1 MDHEN and CDR2 SYDVKM. Trimming at V came to 5 bases and at J to 2 bases, leaving 3 bases not matched to a gene. CDR3 sequence: CASSLAGDTYNEQFF. The CDR3 coding sequence is TGTGCCAGCAGTCTAGCGGGAGATACCTACAATGAGCAGTTCTTC.

This clone was observed a few times. The chain employs TRBV7-9 and TRBJ2-3; 10 nucleotides line up with TRBD1. Germline CDR1 SEHNR, CDR2 FQNEAQ (reference sequence). Losses at the gene ends were 5 bases for V and 1 base for J; bases not matched to a gene: 3. There are 15 residues in the CDR3. CDR3 protein: CASSQGTGGTDTQYF. The CDR3 region has the DNA TGTGCCAGCAGCCAAGGGACAGGGGGCACAGATACGCAGTATTTT.

Comment on this clone: The junction differs from germline at one of its ends, possibly a read error. The V call is TRBV5-6, the J call TRBJ1-1, with D possibly matching TRBD1 (5 bases). The CDR3 extends over 13 amino acids. CDR1 is SGHDT and CDR2 is YYEEEE in the germline V gene. DNA for the CDR3: TGTGCCAGCACCTTGGGTTTAGGGGAGGGAGCTTTCTTT. This sequence encodes CASTLGLGEGAFF.

The rearrangement uses TRBV30 and TRBJ2-3, with D tentatively TRBD1 (6 bases). The ends were cut back, 3 bases at V and 1 base at J, with 17 bases in the middle. CDR3 size: 16 residues. Germline CDR1 GTSNPN, CDR2 SVGIG (reference sequence). Here the CDR3 reads CAWRGAGGAGTDTQYF. As DNA, the CDR3 is TGTGCCTGGAGGGGAGCTGGGGGCGCGGGCACAGATACGCAGTATTTT.

V usage is TRBV10-3 and J usage is TRBJ1-5, with TRBD1 matching over 8 bases. This CDR3 spans 15 amino acids. Germline V gene lookup returns CDR1 ENHRY and CDR2 SYGVKD. The V segment lost 5 bases and the J segment 4 bases; nucleotides outside the gene matches: 7. The CDR3 protein is CAISRGTGLNQPQHF. For the CDR3, the DNA is TGTGCCATCAGTCGAGGGACAGGTCTGAATCAGCCCCAGCATTTT.

This clone turned up a few times. This chain connects TRBV19 to TRBJ1-5, with TRBD1 matching over 7 bases. Losses at the gene ends were 1 base for V and 1 base for J; bases not matched to a gene: 1. The CDR3 is 15 residues long. Per germline, CDR1 LNHDA and CDR2 SQIVND (reference sequence). The CDR3 nucleotides read TGTGCCAGTAGTATAGGACAGGGAAGCAATCAGCCCCAGCATTTT. This encodes CASSIGQGSNQPQHF.

This clone was observed a few times. The chain links TRBV6-5 to TRBJ1-2; TRBD1 aligns across 7 bases. The CDR3 length is 16 residues. Germline values: CDR1 MNHEY, CDR2 SVGAGI. Trimming took 0 bases from V and 4 from J; bases not matched to a gene: 8. The CDR3 here is CASSYSWDSQAYGYTF. CDR3 coding DNA: TGTGCCAGCAGTTACTCGTGGGACAGCCAAGCCTATGGCTACACCTTC.

Of note for this clone: This CDR3 is also generated by other DNA sequences in the sample. The rearrangement joins TRBV2 to TRBJ1-1; D possibly corresponds to TRBD1 (6 bases). This CDR3 has 13 residues. The V end lost 7 bases, the J end lost 0 bases, and 9 bases lay between the germline ends. From germline, CDR1 is SNHLY and CDR2 FYNNEI. For the CDR3, the DNA is TGTGCCAGCAATGGACAGTTGAACACTGAAGCTTTCTTT. Its protein product is CASNGQLNTEAFF.

The chain couples TRBV28 to TRBJ2-1; maybe TRBD2 (7 bases). V lost 4 bases and J 9 bases, leaving 16 bases between the germline ends. This CDR3 contains 14 residues. Germline CDR1 MDHEN, CDR2 SYDVKM. The CDR3 reads CASSSNSGGLEQFF. CDR3 bases: TGTGCCAGCAGTTCGAACTCGGGGGGCCTTGAGCAGTTCTTC.

This clone was counted once. This chain joins TRBV18 and TRBJ1-1; TRBD1 matches at 7 bases. The CDR3 has 15 residues. Germline CDR1 and CDR2: KGHSH and LQKENI. V gave up 3 bases and J gave up 0 bases; unmatched junction bases: 4. The CDR3 region is CASSPGQLMNTEAFF. The CDR3 nucleotides are TGTGCCAGCTCACCGGGACAGCTAATGAACACTGAAGCTTTCTTT. The full variable domain, completed using reference TRBV18 and TRBJ1-1, is NAGVMQNPRHLVRRRGQEARLRCSPMKGHSHVYWYRQLPEEGLKFMVYLQKENIIDESGMPKERFSAEFPKEGPSILRIQQVVRGDSAAYFCASSPGQLMNTEAFFGQGTRLTVV.

Only one count was recorded for this clone. The V call is TRBV28, the J call TRBJ1-4; D remains ambiguous. The V gene lost 7 bases and the J gene lost 6 bases, with 9 bases spanning the gap. The CDR3 runs to 12 residues. Per germline, CDR1 MDHEN and CDR2 SYDVKM. CDR3 sequence: CASTGRDEKLFF. CDR3 bases: TGTGCCAGCACGGGAAGGGATGAAAAACTGTTTTTT.

The chain has TRBV5-1 and TRBJ1-3, with a tentative D call TRBD1 (6 bases). Trimming removed 4 bases from V and 1 base from J, with 12 bases in between. This CDR3 region has 15 residues. Germline CDR1 and CDR2: SGHRS and YFSETQ. Written as DNA, the CDR3 is TGCGCCAGCAGCCAGAACACAGGGTCTGGAAACACCATATATTTT. Residues: CASSQNTGSGNTIYF. The whole variable domain, remainder taken from reference TRBV5-1 and TRBJ1-3, is KAGVTQTPRYLIKTRGQQVTLSCSPISGHRSVSWYQQTPGQGLQFLFEYFSETQRNKGNFPGRFSGRQFSNSRSEMNVSTLELGDSALYLCASSQNTGSGNTIYFGEGSWLTVV.

V gene TRBV29-1 combines with J gene TRBJ2-5; weak D call: TRBD2 (6 bases). The CDR3 totals 15 residues. V lost 6 bases and J 5 bases, leaving 22 bases between the germline ends. The V gene's germline CDR1 is SQVTM and CDR2 ANQGSEA. CDR3 residues: CSVTPPSTSAETQYF. The CDR3 DNA follows: TGCAGCGTCACACCCCCCTCGACTAGTGCGGAGACCCAGTACTTC. Filled out from reference TRBV29-1 and TRBJ2-5, the complete variable domain reads SAVISQKPSRDICQRGTSLTIQCQVDSQVTMMFWYRQQPGQSLTLIATANQGSEATYESGFVIDKFPISRPNLTFSTLTVSNMSPEDSSIYLCSVTPPSTSAETQYFGPGTRLLVL.

The gene calls are TRBV30 and TRBJ2-7, with 7 bases fitting TRBD1. The CDR3 spans 13 residues. CDR1 and CDR2 (germline): GTSNPN, SVGIG (reference sequence). The V and J ends lost 2 bases and 6 bases, in that order; junction bases with no gene match: 7. In nucleotides, the CDR3 is TGTGCCTGGAGTCGTGTCTCAGGGGGCGAGCAGTACTTC. Amino acid sequence: CAWSRVSGGEQYF. Supplemented by reference TRBV30 and TRBJ2-7, the full variable domain reads SQTIHQWPATLVQPVGSPLSLECTVEGTSNPNLYWYRQAAGRGLQLLFYSVGIGQISSEVPQNLSASRPQDRQFILSSKKLLLSDSGFYLCAWSRVSGGEQYFGPGTRLTVT.

This chain joins TRBV9 and TRBJ2-7, with 7 bases matching TRBD1. CDR1 is SGDLS, CDR2 YYNGEE, per germline. The CDR3 loop spans 13 amino acids. The ends lost 4 bases at V and 2 bases at J; junction bases unmatched: 3. The CDR3: CASSTGETYEQYF. The CDR3 DNA sequence: TGTGCCAGCAGCACAGGGGAAACCTACGAGCAGTACTTC. The whole variable domain, remainder taken from reference TRBV9 and TRBJ2-7, is DSGVTQTPKHLITATGQRVTLRCSPRSGDLSVYWYQQSLDQGLQFLIQYYNGEERAKGNILERFSAQQFPDLHSELNLSSLELGDSALYFCASSTGETYEQYFGPGTRLTVT.

The chain uses TRBV24-1 and TRBJ1-1; 9 bases match TRBD1. Germline V gives CDR1 KGHDR, CDR2 SFDVKD. V trimming: 3 bases; J trimming: 5 bases; junction bases outside the gene matches: 9. The CDR3 extends over 16 amino acids. As DNA, the CDR3 is TGTGCCACCAGTGATGGTCCCGGGACAGGGCGTACTGAAGCTTTCTTT. Protein: CATSDGPGTGRTEAFF.

The chain links TRBV7-3 to TRBJ2-2, with 12 nucleotides matching TRBD1. Germline V lookup: CDR1 SGHTA, CDR2 FQGTGA. J was trimmed by 7 bases and V by 5 bases; bases with no gene match: 5. The CDR3 runs 15 residues. This CDR3 reads CASSLGQGAIGELFF. CDR3 bases: TGTGCCAGCAGCCTGGGACAGGGGGCAATCGGGGAGCTGTTTTTT.

This chain links TRBV6-5 with TRBJ2-7, with no clear D. This CDR3 has 11 amino acids. Germline values: CDR1 MNHEY, CDR2 SVGAGI. Trimming took off 4 bases at V and 6 bases at J, with 7 bases between the two ends. This CDR3 reads CASSSLREQYF. The DNA of the CDR3 is TGTGCCAGCAGTTCTTTGCGCGAGCAGTACTTC.

This chain links TRBV11-3 with TRBJ2-1; the D gene is possibly TRBD1 (6 bases). The germline gives CDR1 SGHNT, CDR2 YENEEA. V was trimmed by 4 bases and J by 3 bases, leaving 13 bases between them. This CDR3 is built from 15 residues. DNA for the CDR3: TGTGCCAGCAGCTCTCCGGACAGTGGCTACAATGAGCAGTTCTTC. This translates into CASSSPDSGYNEQFF.